A single sample is the source of the 30 T cell receptor beta chains below, sequenced in a study of shared clonotypes between healthy human individuals. The repertoire was sequenced with immunoSEQ multiplex PCR; TCRdb's copy has only in-frame clones and lacks some. The sample holds some 1 million clones, approximately 72% seen once. Sequenced material: memory CD4+ T cells sorted from blood. The sample's subset: CD45RA-negative fraction. The receptor set was obtained from a man younger than 35 in good health.

The genes are TRBV5-1 and TRBJ2-3; weak D call: TRBD2 (6 bases). In germline, CDR1 is SGHRS, CDR2 YFSETQ. V lost 7 bases and J lost 2, with 17 bases in between. This CDR3 has 15 amino acids. CDR3 sequence reads: CASGLEGTNTDTQYF. CDR3 coding DNA: TGCGCCAGCGGCCTGGAGGGAACTAACACAGATACGCAGTATTTT.

This clone was picked up one time. The chain employs TRBV6-1 and TRBJ2-7; the match to TRBD1 covers 9 bases. This CDR3 is built from 15 residues. V was pared by 3 bases and J by 0 bases, with 3 bases of the junction left unmatched. From germline, CDR1 is MNHNS and CDR2 SASEGT. CDR3 coding DNA: TGTGCCAGCAGTGACCGGGACAGGGTCTCCTACGAGCAGTACTTC. Protein: CASSDRDRVSYEQYF.

The genes are TRBV5-1 and TRBJ2-3; 10 bases map to TRBD1. Germline V CDR1 and CDR2: SGHRS, YFSETQ. J was trimmed by 6 bases and V by 0 bases; bases with no gene match: 4. This CDR3 region has 15 residues. CDR3 bases: TGCGCCAGCAGCTTGGGGACAGGGGGAAGGGATACGCAGTATTTT. Amino acids: CASSLGTGGRDTQYF.

The CDR3 region has the DNA TGCGCCAGCAGCCCCAATAGACAGAGCGAGGGCTACACCTTC. Residues: CASSPNRQSEGYTF. The chain is built from TRBV5-1 and TRBJ1-2; the D gene is possibly TRBD1 (5 bases). V was cut by 4 bases and J by 8 bases, with 18 bases left in between. Germline V CDR1 and CDR2: SGHRS, YFSETQ. This CDR3 has 14 residues.

The chain is built from TRBV4-1 and TRBJ2-5, with 11 bases identical to TRBD2. The J segment lost 2 bases and the V segment lost 4 bases, leaving 9 bases of the junction unmatched. This CDR3 spans 17 amino acids. Germline V lookup: CDR1 MGHRA, CDR2 YSYEKL. CDR3 protein: CASSPDGTSGTQETQYF. The CDR3 region has the DNA TGCGCCAGCAGCCCCGACGGGACTAGCGGAACACAAGAGACCCAGTACTTC.

This rearrangement joins TRBV5-8 to TRBJ1-1; no clear D gene. The CDR3 is made up of 14 amino acids. The germline gives CDR1 SGHTS, CDR2 YDEGEE. Trimming shortened V by 0 bases and J by 11 bases, and 17 bases separated the two germline ends. The CDR3 region has the DNA TGTGCCAGCAGCTTGGGCCGGCAGGCGGGGAGGGCTTTCTTT. Residues: CASSLGRQAGRAFF.

The chain employs TRBV27 and TRBJ1-2; maybe TRBD1 (6 bases). The CDR3 runs 14 residues. Trimming cost V 2 bases and J 8 bases, with 15 bases left between them. From germline, CDR1 is MNHEY and CDR2 SMNVEV (reference sequence). The CDR3 sequence is CASSLQQGTGGYTF. CDR3 bases: TGTGCCAGCAGTTTACAGCAGGGGACGGGCGGCTACACCTTC.

The chain is built from TRBV6-5 and TRBJ2-3, with 7 bases lining up with TRBD1. The CDR3 contains 16 residues. Germline V gene data show CDR1 as MNHEY and CDR2 as SVGAGI. V lost 2 bases, J lost 1 base, and 6 bases stayed unmatched. DNA of the CDR3: TGTGCCAGCAGTTACGGGAAGGGACAGCGCACAGATACGCAGTATTTT. This codes for CASSYGKGQRTDTQYF.

The chain carries TRBV6-6 and TRBJ1-1; possibly TRBD1 for D (6 bases). Germline V gene lookup returns CDR1 MNHNY and CDR2 SVGAGI (reference sequence). V dropped 5 bases and J dropped 2 bases, with 12 bases sitting between them. The length of the CDR3 is 14 residues. The chain's CDR3 is CASSRTVANTEAFF. The CDR3, as DNA: TGTGCCAGCAGTAGGACAGTCGCCAACACTGAAGCTTTCTTT.

The V call is TRBV5-1, the J call TRBJ2-2; D remains unclear. The V end lost 1 base, the J end lost 7 bases, and 8 bases lay between the germline ends. Germline V gene sequence: CDR1 SGHRS, CDR2 YFSETQ. This CDR3 contains 13 residues. In DNA form, the CDR3 reads TGCGCCAGCAGCTTGAGGGCCCACGGGGAGCTGTTTTTT. Its translation: CASSLRAHGELFF.

This clone was detected many times. The V gene is TRBV5-4, the J gene TRBJ2-7, with D unresolved. CDR3 size: 14 residues. CDR1 and CDR2 (germline): SGHNT, YYREEE (reference sequence). Trimming stripped 6 bases from V and 1 base from J, with 14 bases between. CDR3 sequence reads: CASTPDPTSYEQYF. CDR3 coding DNA: TGTGCCAGCACCCCCGACCCCACTTCCTACGAGCAGTACTTC.

The chain couples TRBV2 to TRBJ2-2, with D perhaps matching TRBD1 or TRBD2 (6 bases each). The germline V and J ends were trimmed by 11 bases and 1 base, with 20 bases remaining between them. Germline lookup yields CDR1 SNHLY and CDR2 FYNNEI. There are 16 residues in the CDR3. CDR3 DNA sequence: TGTGCCGGGACTTCGTCTCCAGGGGTGAACACCGGGGAGCTGTTTTTT. Amino acid sequence: CAGTSSPGVNTGELFF.

The rearrangement joins TRBV5-1 to TRBJ2-5, with 8 bases fitting TRBD2. Germline CDR1 reads SGHRS; CDR2 reads YFSETQ. The CDR3 has 15 amino acids. J lost 4 bases, V lost 0 bases, and 5 bases had no gene match. DNA for the CDR3: TGCGCCAGCAGCTTGGTCGGGGGGGCCGGAGAGACCCAGTACTTC. This translates into CASSLVGGAGETQYF.

The sample holds one count of this clone. V is TRBV18 and J is TRBJ1-1; D call uncertain. The germline V and J ends were trimmed by 3 bases and 3 bases, with 8 bases remaining between them. This CDR3 spans 13 amino acids. Germline V gene sequence: CDR1 KGHSH, CDR2 LQKENI. Here the CDR3 DNA reads TGTGCCAGCTCACCCTTTGGGTACACTGAAGCTTTCTTT. This encodes CASSPFGYTEAFF.

The rearrangement joins TRBV30 to TRBJ1-1, with D unresolved. The V end lost 1 base, the J end lost 11 bases, and 14 bases lay between the germline ends. The CDR3 is made up of 12 amino acids. CDR1 and CDR2 (germline): GTSNPN, SVGIG (reference sequence). The chain's CDR3 is CAWSGRGELAFF. CDR3 coding DNA: TGTGCCTGGAGTGGGCGCGGGGAGCTGGCTTTCTTT.

J is TRBJ2-7 and V is TRBV9; 12 nucleotides align to TRBD1. The CDR3 spans 16 residues. Per germline, CDR1 SGDLS and CDR2 YYNGEE. V lost 3 bases, J lost 5 bases, and 9 bases stayed unmatched. The CDR3 DNA reads TGTGCCAGCAGCGATGGGACAGGGGGCTTCGAGGACGAGCAGTACTTC. The encoded protein is CASSDGTGGFEDEQYF.

This chain uses TRBV7-2 with TRBJ1-1, with a weak D call TRBD1 (6 bases). The CDR3 totals 13 residues. V was clipped by 4 bases and J by 4 bases, with 10 bases between them. Germline assignment: CDR1 SGHTA and CDR2 FQGNSA. The CDR3 is CASSWGRGTEAFF. The CDR3 DNA follows: TGTGCCAGCAGCTGGGGGCGCGGCACTGAAGCTTTCTTT.

This clone was detected many times. This chain links TRBV10-1 with TRBJ2-2, with a weak D call TRBD1 (5 bases). Per germline, CDR1 WNHNN and CDR2 SYGVQD (reference sequence). There are 14 residues in the CDR3. Between the trimmed V and J ends, which lost 5 bases and 3 bases, there was a span of 10 bases. CDR3 sequence reads: CASSPTAYTGELFF. In DNA form, the CDR3 reads TGCGCCAGCAGTCCGACAGCTTACACCGGGGAGCTGTTTTTT.

Note on this clone: Other DNA sequences in this sample translate to the same CDR3. V and J are TRBV5-1 and TRBJ2-7; no clear D. V lost 4 bases to trimming and J lost 1 base, with 9 bases between them. Germline values: CDR1 SGHRS, CDR2 YFSETQ. This CDR3 has 13 residues. CDR3 residues: CASSPDPSYEQYF. The DNA for the CDR3 is TGCGCCAGCAGCCCGGACCCGTCCTACGAGCAGTACTTC.

The genes are TRBV7-6 and TRBJ1-2; maybe TRBD1 (6 bases). The CDR3 contains 13 residues. V was shortened by 1 base and J by 4 bases, with 7 bases between the two germline ends. Germline assignment: CDR1 SGHVS and CDR2 FNYEAQ. The CDR3 reads CASSLGGAYGYTF. CDR3 nucleotide sequence: TGTGCCAGCAGCTTAGGGGGGGCCTATGGCTACACCTTC.

The chain is built from TRBV18 and TRBJ1-2; D uncertain. Germline lookup yields CDR1 KGHSH and CDR2 LQKENI. V was clipped by 3 bases and J by 6 bases, with 17 bases between them. CDR3 size: 15 residues. The DNA of the CDR3 is TGTGCCAGCTCACCTACTGCCGGGTCCTACGATGGCTACACCTTC. Protein: CASSPTAGSYDGYTF. The whole variable domain, filled in from reference TRBV18 and TRBJ1-2, reads NAGVMQNPRHLVRRRGQEARLRCSPMKGHSHVYWYRQLPEEGLKFMVYLQKENIIDESGMPKERFSAEFPKEGPSILRIQQVVRGDSAAYFCASSPTAGSYDGYTFGSGTRLTVV.

This clone was recorded a few times. The J gene is TRBJ1-5, the V gene TRBV30, with 8 bases fitting TRBD1. Germline trimming cut 4 bases from V and 2 bases from J; bases unmatched to any gene: 7. There are 15 residues in the CDR3. Looked up from germline, CDR1 is GTSNPN and CDR2 is SVGIG (reference sequence). The CDR3 region is CAWTPQDRGNQPQHF. DNA for the CDR3: TGTGCCTGGACCCCCCAGGACAGGGGCAATCAGCCCCAGCATTTT.

The rearrangement uses TRBV7-9 and TRBJ2-7; 10 positions agree with TRBD1. V trimming: 4 bases; J trimming: 4 bases; junction bases outside the gene matches: 4. Germline values: CDR1 SEHNR, CDR2 FQNEAQ (reference sequence). The CDR3 is 14 amino acids. In nucleotides, the CDR3 is TGTGCCAGCAGCTCGGGACAGGGGAGGTACGAGCAGTACTTC. Protein: CASSSGQGRYEQYF.

The genes are TRBV7-9 and TRBJ2-3, with 13 bases aligning to TRBD2. This CDR3 spans 18 amino acids. The germline V gene has CDR1 SEHNR and CDR2 FQNEAQ (reference sequence). J was trimmed by 1 base and V by 5 bases; bases with no gene match: 9. The DNA for the CDR3 is TGTGCCAGCAGCCCCCGGACTAGCGGGGGTCAACGCACAGATACGCAGTATTTT. Translation: CASSPRTSGGQRTDTQYF.

Comments on this clone: Other DNA sequences in the same sample also yield this CDR3. CDR3 residues: CASSLDGNYGYTF. CDR3 bases: TGCGCCAGCAGCTTGGACGGGAACTATGGCTACACCTTC. The J gene is TRBJ1-2, the V gene TRBV5-1; D remains ambiguous. V was clipped by 0 bases and J by 2 bases, with 5 bases between them. From germline, CDR1 is SGHRS and CDR2 YFSETQ. The length of the CDR3 is 13 residues.

The chain carries TRBV5-1 and TRBJ2-5; the D gene could be TRBD1 or TRBD2 (5 bases each). There are 14 residues in the CDR3. CDR1 is SGHRS and CDR2 is YFSETQ in the germline V gene. The V end lost 7 bases, the J end lost 5 bases, and 18 bases lay between the germline ends. CDR3 bases: TGCGCCAGCTACCGGGACCGAGTCGATGAGACCCAGTACTTC. This codes for CASYRDRVDETQYF.

This clone has more than one count but fewer than ten. The V and J genes are TRBV6-1 and TRBJ1-2; D gene uncertain. V was cut by 1 base and J by 1 base, with 10 bases left in between. Per the germline V gene, CDR1 is MNHNS and CDR2 is SASEGT. The CDR3 covers 15 residues. CDR3 loop: CASSEGSGVNYGYTF. The CDR3 DNA is TGTGCCAGCAGTGAAGGGTCAGGAGTTAACTATGGCTACACCTTC.

This chain joins TRBV2 and TRBJ2-3; TRBD2 matches at 8 bases. Germline CDR1 SNHLY, CDR2 FYNNEI. The CDR3 covers 14 residues. The V and J ends lost 0 bases and 11 bases, in that order; junction bases with no gene match: 7. CDR3 amino acids: CASSEAVGLAGQYF. CDR3 nucleotides: TGTGCCAGCAGTGAAGCGGTCGGGCTAGCGGGGCAGTATTTT.

This clone showed up just a few times. The chain carries TRBV29-1 and TRBJ1-1, with D hard to call. There are 13 residues in the CDR3. Trimming stripped 7 bases from V and 1 base from J, with 13 bases between. Germline V CDR1 and CDR2: SQVTM, ANQGSEA. CDR3 sequence: CSAGWVGNTEAFF. The CDR3 nucleotides are TGCAGCGCCGGCTGGGTAGGGAACACTGAAGCTTTCTTT. Drawing the rest from reference TRBV29-1 and TRBJ1-1, the complete variable domain is SAVISQKPSRDICQRGTSLTIQCQVDSQVTMMFWYRQQPGQSLTLIATANQGSEATYESGFVIDKFPISRPNLTFSTLTVSNMSPEDSSIYLCSAGWVGNTEAFFGQGTRLTVV.

Worth noting for this clone: This same CDR3 is encoded by further DNA sequences in the sample. The V gene is TRBV28, the J gene TRBJ1-2; no definite D call. Germline V gene sequence: CDR1 MDHEN, CDR2 SYDVKM. The germline V and J ends were trimmed by 2 bases and 8 bases, with 9 bases remaining between them. The CDR3 spans 12 residues. The CDR3 DNA reads TGTGCCAGCAGTTTACTCTCGGGCGGCTACACCTTC. Residues: CASSLLSGGYTF.